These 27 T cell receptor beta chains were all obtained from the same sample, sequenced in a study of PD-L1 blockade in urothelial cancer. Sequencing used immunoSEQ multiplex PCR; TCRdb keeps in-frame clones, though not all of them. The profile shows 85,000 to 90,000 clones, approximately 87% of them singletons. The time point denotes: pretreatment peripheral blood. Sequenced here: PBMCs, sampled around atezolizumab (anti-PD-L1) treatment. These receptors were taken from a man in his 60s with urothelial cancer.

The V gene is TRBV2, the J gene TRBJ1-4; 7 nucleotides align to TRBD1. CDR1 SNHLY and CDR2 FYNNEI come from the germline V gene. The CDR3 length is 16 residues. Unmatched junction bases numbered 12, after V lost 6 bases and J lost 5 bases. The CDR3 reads CASRKRQGPYNEKLFF. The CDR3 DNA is TGTGCCAGCAGAAAACGACAGGGACCTTACAATGAAAAACTGTTTTTT.

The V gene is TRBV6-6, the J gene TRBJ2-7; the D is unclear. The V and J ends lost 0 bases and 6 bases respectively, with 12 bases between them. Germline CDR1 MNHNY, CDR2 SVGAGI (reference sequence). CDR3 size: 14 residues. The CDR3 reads CASSYSATRLEQYF. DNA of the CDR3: TGTGCCAGCAGTTACTCAGCGACCCGCCTCGAGCAGTACTTC.

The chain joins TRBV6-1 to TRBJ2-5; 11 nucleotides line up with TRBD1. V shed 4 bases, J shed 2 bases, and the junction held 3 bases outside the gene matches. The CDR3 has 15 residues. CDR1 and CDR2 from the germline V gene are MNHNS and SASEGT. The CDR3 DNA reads TGTGCCAGCAGTGGCGGGACAGGGGGGCAAGAGACCCAGTACTTC. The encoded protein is CASSGGTGGQETQYF.

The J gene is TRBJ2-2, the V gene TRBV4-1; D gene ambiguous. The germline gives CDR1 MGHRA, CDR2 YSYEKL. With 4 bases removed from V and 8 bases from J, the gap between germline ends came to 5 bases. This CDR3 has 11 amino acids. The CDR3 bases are TGCGCCAGCAGCCTTAGTGGGGAGCTGTTTTTT. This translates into CASSLSGELFF.

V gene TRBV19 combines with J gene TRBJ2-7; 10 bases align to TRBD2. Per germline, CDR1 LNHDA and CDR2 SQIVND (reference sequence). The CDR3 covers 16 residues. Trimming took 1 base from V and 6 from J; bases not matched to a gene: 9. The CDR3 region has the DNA TGTGCCAGTAGTATAGGGGCTAGCGGGAGACTTACCGAGCAGTACTTC. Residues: CASSIGASGRLTEQYF.

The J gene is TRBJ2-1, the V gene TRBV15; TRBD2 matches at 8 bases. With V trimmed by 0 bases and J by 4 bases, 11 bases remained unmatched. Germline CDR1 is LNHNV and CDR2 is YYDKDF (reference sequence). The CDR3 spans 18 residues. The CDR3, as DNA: TGTGCCACCAGCAGAGAGGCCAGCGGGAGCCCTGTTTACAATGAGCAGTTCTTC. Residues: CATSREASGSPVYNEQFF.

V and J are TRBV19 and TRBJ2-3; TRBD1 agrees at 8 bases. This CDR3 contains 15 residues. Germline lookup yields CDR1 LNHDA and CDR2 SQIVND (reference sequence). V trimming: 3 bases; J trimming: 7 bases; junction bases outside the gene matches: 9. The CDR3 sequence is CASSIRTGPPYTQYF. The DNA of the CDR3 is TGTGCCAGTAGTATTAGGACAGGGCCACCTTATACGCAGTATTTT.

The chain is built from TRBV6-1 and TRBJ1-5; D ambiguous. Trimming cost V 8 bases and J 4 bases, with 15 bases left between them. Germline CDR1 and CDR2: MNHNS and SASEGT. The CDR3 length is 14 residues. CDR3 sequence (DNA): TGTGCCAGCCGAGGCGGGGTAAGTAATCAGCCCCAGCATTTT. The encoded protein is CASRGGVSNQPQHF.

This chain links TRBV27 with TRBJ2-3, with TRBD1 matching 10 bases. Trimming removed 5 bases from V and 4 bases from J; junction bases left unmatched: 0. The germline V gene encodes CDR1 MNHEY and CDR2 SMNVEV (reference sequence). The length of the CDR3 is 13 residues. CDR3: CASSGTGADTQYF. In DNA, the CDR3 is TGTGCCAGCAGTGGGACAGGGGCAGATACGCAGTATTTT.

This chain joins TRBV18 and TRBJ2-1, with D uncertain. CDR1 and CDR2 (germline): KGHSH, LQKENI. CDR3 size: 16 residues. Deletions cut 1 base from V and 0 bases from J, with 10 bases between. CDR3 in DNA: TGTGCCAGCTCACCACAACAGCTTAACTCCTACAATGAGCAGTTCTTC. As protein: CASSPQQLNSYNEQFF.

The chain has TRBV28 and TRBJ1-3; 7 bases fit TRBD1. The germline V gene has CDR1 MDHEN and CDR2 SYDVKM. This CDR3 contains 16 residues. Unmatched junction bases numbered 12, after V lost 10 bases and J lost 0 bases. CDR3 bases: TGTGCCACCTACTCGGGACAGCCTGGCTCTGGAAACACCATATATTTT. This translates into CATYSGQPGSGNTIYF.

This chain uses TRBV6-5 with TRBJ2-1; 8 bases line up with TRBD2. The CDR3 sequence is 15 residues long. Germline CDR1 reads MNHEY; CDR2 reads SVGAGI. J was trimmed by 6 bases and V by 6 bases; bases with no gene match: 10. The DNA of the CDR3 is TGTGCCAGCAGCGATACGGGAGGGCCGTTCAATGAGCAGTTCTTC. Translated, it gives CASSDTGGPFNEQFF.

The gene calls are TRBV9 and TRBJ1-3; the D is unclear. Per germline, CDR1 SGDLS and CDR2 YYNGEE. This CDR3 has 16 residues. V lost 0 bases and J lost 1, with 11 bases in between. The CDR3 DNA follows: TGTGCCAGCAGCGTAGCTTGGCGGGCTTCTGGAAACACCATATATTTT. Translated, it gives CASSVAWRASGNTIYF.

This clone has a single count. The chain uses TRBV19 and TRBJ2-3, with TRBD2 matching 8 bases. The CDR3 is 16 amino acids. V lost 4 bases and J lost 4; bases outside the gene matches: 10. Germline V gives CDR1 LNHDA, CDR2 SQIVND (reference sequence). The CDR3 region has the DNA TGTGCCAGTAGTACCAGAGCGGGAGAAGTAGCAGATACGCAGTATTTT. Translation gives CASSTRAGEVADTQYF.

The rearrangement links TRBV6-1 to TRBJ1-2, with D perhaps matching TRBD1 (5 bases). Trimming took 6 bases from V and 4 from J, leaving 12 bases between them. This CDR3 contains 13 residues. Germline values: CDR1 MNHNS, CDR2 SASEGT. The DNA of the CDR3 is TGTGCCAGCAGCCCAGACAGAGGCTATGGCTACACCTTC. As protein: CASSPDRGYGYTF.

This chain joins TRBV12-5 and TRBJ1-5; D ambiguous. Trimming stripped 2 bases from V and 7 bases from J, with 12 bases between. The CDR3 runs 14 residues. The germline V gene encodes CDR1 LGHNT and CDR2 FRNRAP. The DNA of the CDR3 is TGTGCTAGTGGTTTGCTCGAGCGCGGCCAGCCCCAGCATTTT. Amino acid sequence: CASGLLERGQPQHF.

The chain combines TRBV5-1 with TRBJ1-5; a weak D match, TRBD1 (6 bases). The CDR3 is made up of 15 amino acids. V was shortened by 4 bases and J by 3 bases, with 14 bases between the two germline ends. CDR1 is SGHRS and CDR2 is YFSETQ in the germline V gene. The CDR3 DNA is TGCGCCAGCAGCCACTCAGGGGCAGACAATCAGCCCCAGCATTTT. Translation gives CASSHSGADNQPQHF.

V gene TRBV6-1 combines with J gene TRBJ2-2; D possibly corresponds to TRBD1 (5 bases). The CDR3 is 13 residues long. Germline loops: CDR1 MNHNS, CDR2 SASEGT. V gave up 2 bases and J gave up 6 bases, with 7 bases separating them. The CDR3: CASSERQPGELFF. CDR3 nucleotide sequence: TGTGCCAGCAGTGAAAGACAGCCCGGGGAGCTGTTTTTT.

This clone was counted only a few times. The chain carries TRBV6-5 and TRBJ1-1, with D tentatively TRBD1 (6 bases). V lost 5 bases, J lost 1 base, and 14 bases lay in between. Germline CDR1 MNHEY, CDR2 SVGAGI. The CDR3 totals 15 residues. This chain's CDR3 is CASSRADRRNTEAFF. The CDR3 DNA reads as TGTGCCAGCAGTAGGGCCGACAGGCGGAACACTGAAGCTTTCTTT.

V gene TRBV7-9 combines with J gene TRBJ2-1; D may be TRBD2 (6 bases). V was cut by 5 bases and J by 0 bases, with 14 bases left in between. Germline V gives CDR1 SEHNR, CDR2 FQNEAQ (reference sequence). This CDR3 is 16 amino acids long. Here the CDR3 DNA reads TGTGCCAGCAGCATCAGAGGGAGGCTCTCCTACAATGAGCAGTTCTTC. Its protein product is CASSIRGRLSYNEQFF.

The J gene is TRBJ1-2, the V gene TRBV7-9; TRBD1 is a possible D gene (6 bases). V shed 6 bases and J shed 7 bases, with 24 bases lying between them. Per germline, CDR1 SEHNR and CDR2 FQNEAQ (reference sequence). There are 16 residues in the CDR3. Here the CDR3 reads CASSSGRGGGSFGYTF. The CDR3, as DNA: TGTGCCAGCAGTTCTGGGCGTGGTGGGGGCTCGTTTGGCTACACCTTC.

For the CDR3, the DNA is TGTGCCAGCACCGTCGAGTTTAACTATGGCTACACCTTC. It specifies CASTVEFNYGYTF. The rearrangement links TRBV2 to TRBJ1-2, with D uncertain. Trimming removed 7 bases at V and 1 base at J, with 10 bases between. The CDR3 consists of 13 residues. CDR1 is SNHLY and CDR2 is FYNNEI in the germline V gene.

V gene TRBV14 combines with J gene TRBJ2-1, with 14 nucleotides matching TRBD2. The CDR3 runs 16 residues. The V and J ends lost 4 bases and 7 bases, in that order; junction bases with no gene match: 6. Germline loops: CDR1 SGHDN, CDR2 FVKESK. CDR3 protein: CASSLTGTSGSNEQFF. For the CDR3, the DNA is TGTGCCAGCAGCCTTACCGGGACTAGCGGGAGTAATGAGCAGTTCTTC.

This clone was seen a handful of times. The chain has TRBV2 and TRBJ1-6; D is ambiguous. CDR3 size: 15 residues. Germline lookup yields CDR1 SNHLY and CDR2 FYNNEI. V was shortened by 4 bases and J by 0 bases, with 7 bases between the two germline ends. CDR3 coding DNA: TGTGCCAGCAGTGCAATGAGCTCCTATAATTCACCCCTCCACTTT. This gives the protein CASSAMSSYNSPLHF.

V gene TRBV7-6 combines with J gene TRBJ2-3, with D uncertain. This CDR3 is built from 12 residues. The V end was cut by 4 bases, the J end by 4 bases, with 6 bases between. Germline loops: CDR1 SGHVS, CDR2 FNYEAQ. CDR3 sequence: CASSSSADTQYF. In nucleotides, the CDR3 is TGTGCCAGCAGCTCGTCAGCAGATACGCAGTATTTT.

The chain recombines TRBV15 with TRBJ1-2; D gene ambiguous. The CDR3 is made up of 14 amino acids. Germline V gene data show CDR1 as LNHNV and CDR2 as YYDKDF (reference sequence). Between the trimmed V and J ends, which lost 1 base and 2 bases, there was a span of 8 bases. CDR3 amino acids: CATSRGGPNYGYTF. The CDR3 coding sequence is TGTGCCACCAGCAGAGGAGGCCCAAACTATGGCTACACCTTC.

The CDR3 DNA reads TGTGCCAGCAGCCCCGGACAGGGGGCCTATGGCTACACCTTC. It codes for CASSPGQGAYGYTF. The chain employs TRBV7-9 and TRBJ1-2, with 11 bases aligning to TRBD1. Germline V CDR1 and CDR2: SEHNR, FQNEAQ (reference sequence). The CDR3 is made up of 14 amino acids. J lost 4 bases, V lost 5 bases, and 3 bases had no gene match.